The rows below give T cell receptor beta chains drawn from one sample of a study of blood T cell repertoires in COVID-19. Some clones are missing from TCRdb's copy, which holds only in-frame ones; the method was immunoSEQ multiplex PCR. This sample has about 48,000 clones, with about nine tenths found just once. The sequenced sample was peripheral blood. The receptors derive from a man between 65 and 85 years old with acute or convalescent COVID-19. CDR3s include the opening cysteine and the closing phenylalanine or tryptophan. D genes are given only for firm matches. The listing skips clone size in some rows; elsewhere it reads once, few, many or a size class.

abundance,d_gene,v_gene,j_gene,CDR3nt,CDR3aa
NA,TRBD1,TRBV19,TRBJ2-1,TGTGCCAGTAGAACTCACCGATTCGGGACAGAGAAGTACAATGAGCAGTTCTTC,CASRTHRFGTEKYNEQFF
NA,NA,TRBV5-1,TRBJ1-1,TGCGCCAGCAGCTTGGCGCAGGTATCCCAATTGAACACTGAAGCTTTCTTT,CASSLAQVSQLNTEAFF
once,NA,TRBV24-1,TRBJ2-3,TGTGCCACCAGTGATTTGCAGGGGTCTAGCACAGATACGCAGTATTTT,CATSDLQGSSTDTQYF
NA,NA,TRBV28,TRBJ1-2,TGTGCCAGCAGGCCGGGGGGTGGCGATGGCTACACCTTC,CASRPGGGDGYTF
NA,TRBD1,TRBV28,TRBJ1-2,TGTGCCAGCACTAGTCAGGGGGTCAGATATGGCTACACCTTC,CASTSQGVRYGYTF
NA,NA,TRBV7-9,TRBJ1-5,TGTGCCAGCAGCTTAGACAGCCTGTCTGGTCTGCCCCAGCATTTT,CASSLDSLSGLPQHF
NA,TRBD2,TRBV27,TRBJ2-5,TGTGCCAGCAGTTTATTCTGGCGGGGGGTCCAAGAGACCCAGTACTTC,CASSLFWRGVQETQYF
NA,TRBD1,TRBV5-5,TRBJ2-5,TGTGCCAGCAGCTTCGGGACAGAAGAGACCCAGTACTTC,CASSFGTEETQYF
once,NA,TRBV28,TRBJ2-7,TGTGCCAGCAGTTTTTTACAGGGAAATTACGAGCAGTACTTC,CASSFLQGNYEQYF
NA,TRBD1,TRBV6-2/TRBV6-3,TRBJ1-5,TGTGCCAGCAGTTTACAGGGGCATAGCAATCAGCCCCAGCATTTT,CASSLQGHSNQPQHF
once,TRBD1,TRBV19,TRBJ2-3,TGTGCCAGTAGTACCTACAGGGGGGTGAGGACAGATACGCAGTATTTT,CASSTYRGVRTDTQYF
NA,TRBD1,TRBV30,TRBJ1-3,TGTGCCTGGAGGGACAGGAGAGGCTCTGGAAACACCATATATTTT,CAWRDRRGSGNTIYF
NA,TRBD1,TRBV2,TRBJ1-5,TGTGCCAGCAGATCTGGACAGGTGGAACCCCAGCATTTT,CASRSGQVEPQHF
NA,NA,TRBV7-2,TRBJ2-1,TGTGCCAGCAGCTTAGGGGGGGGGCCGAGCTCCTACAATGAGCAGTTCTTC,CASSLGGGPSSYNEQFF
NA,TRBD2,TRBV15,TRBJ2-3,TGTGCCACCAGCAGGACTAGCGGCACAGATACGCAGTATTTT,CATSRTSGTDTQYF
NA,NA,TRBV18,TRBJ2-6,TGTGCCAGCTCACCACCGAGCTCTGGGGCCAACGTCCTGACTTTC,CASSPPSSGANVLTF
NA,NA,TRBV19,TRBJ1-1,TGTGCCAGTAGTATAGTGGGGTCAGGGGCTGCAGGGAACACTGAAGCTTTCTTT,CASSIVGSGAAGNTEAFF
NA,NA,TRBV30,TRBJ1-1,TGTGCCTGGAGTGTAGAACTGCTGAACACTGAAGCTTTCTTT,CAWSVELLNTEAFF
NA,TRBD2,TRBV11-2,TRBJ2-2,TGTGCCAGCAGCCCGAGGACTAGCGGGGGGGTCCAGAACACCGGGGAGCTGTTTTTT,CASSPRTSGGVQNTGELFF
NA,TRBD1,TRBV30,TRBJ1-3,TGTGCCTGGAGTGTCCCCCCCGGGACAGTCTCTGGAAACACCATATATTTT,CAWSVPPGTVSGNTIYF
NA,TRBD1,TRBV7-9,TRBJ2-7,TGTGCCAGCAGAGGGACAGGGCCTTCCTACGAGCAGTACTTC,CASRGTGPSYEQYF
NA,TRBD2,TRBV4-3,TRBJ2-1,TGCGCCAGCAGCCAAGAGTTAGCGGGGGGGCTAAATTATGAGCAGTTCTTC,CASSQELAGGLNYEQFF
NA,TRBD1,TRBV6-2/TRBV6-3,TRBJ1-1,TGTGCCAGCAGTTATGACAGGGACACTGAAGCTTTCTTT,CASSYDRDTEAFF
few,NA,TRBV7-7,TRBJ2-1,TGTGCCAGCAGCTTAGAGAACCCACAGGAATTCTTC,CASSLENPQEFF
NA,TRBD1,TRBV6-6,TRBJ1-2,TGTGCCAGCAGGCCGGGGACAGACTATGGCTACACCTTC,CASRPGTDYGYTF
NA,NA,TRBV6-5,TRBJ2-2,TGTGCCAGCATCCTGACAGGGAACACCGGGGAGCTGTTTTTT,CASILTGNTGELFF
NA,TRBD2,TRBV6-5,TRBJ2-7,TGTGCCAGCAAAGGACTAGCGGGTGCTTCCTACGAGCAGTACTTC,CASKGLAGASYEQYF
NA,TRBD1,TRBV2,TRBJ1-4,TGTGCCAGCAGTAATGACAGGGGGGGGGAAAAACTGTTTTTT,CASSNDRGGEKLFF
once,TRBD2,TRBV6-5,TRBJ2-3,TGTGCCACCTTGACTAGCGTAGGTACAGATACGCAGTATTTT,CATLTSVGTDTQYF
few,TRBD1,TRBV4-1,TRBJ1-1,TGCGCCAGCAGCGTGGGCGGGACAGCGAAGAACACTGAAGCTTTCTTT,CASSVGGTAKNTEAFF
NA,NA,TRBV7-9,TRBJ1-4,TGTGCCAGCAGCTTAGTGACAGGACACCATGAAAAACTGTTTTTT,CASSLVTGHHEKLFF